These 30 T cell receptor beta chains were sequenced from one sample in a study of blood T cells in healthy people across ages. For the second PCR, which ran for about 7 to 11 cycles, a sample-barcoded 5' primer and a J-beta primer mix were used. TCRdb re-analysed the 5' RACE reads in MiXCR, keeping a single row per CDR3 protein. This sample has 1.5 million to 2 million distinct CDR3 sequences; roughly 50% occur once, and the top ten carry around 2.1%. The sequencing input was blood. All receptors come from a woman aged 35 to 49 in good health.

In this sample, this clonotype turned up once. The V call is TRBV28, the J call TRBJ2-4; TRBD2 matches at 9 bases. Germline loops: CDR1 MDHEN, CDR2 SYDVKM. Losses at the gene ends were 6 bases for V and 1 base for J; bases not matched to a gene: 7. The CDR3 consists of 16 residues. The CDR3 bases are TGTGCCAGCAGCGGCGGGGGGGCCACGGCCAAAAACATTCAGTACTTC. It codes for CASSGGGATAKNIQYF.

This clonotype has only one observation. CDR3 DNA sequence: TGCAGTGCAACCGTGGGGACTAGGGCCTACAATGAGCAGTTCTTC. This encodes CSATVGTRAYNEQFF. The chain carries TRBV20-1 and TRBJ2-1, with 8 bases lining up with TRBD2. The CDR3 runs 15 residues. Germline V gene sequence: CDR1 DFQATT, CDR2 SNEGSKA (reference sequence). The V segment lost 6 bases and the J segment 2 bases; nucleotides outside the gene matches: 9.

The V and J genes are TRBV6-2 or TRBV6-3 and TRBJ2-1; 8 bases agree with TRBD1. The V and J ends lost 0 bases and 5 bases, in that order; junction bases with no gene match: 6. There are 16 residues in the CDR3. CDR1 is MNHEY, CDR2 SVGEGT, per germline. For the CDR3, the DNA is TGTGCCAGCAGTTACTCCCCAGGGGGCGACCACAATGAGCAGTTCTTC. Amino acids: CASSYSPGGDHNEQFF.

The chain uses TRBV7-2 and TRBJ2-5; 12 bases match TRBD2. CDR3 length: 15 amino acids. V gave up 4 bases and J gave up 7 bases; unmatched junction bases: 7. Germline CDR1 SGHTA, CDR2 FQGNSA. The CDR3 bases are TGTGCCAGCAGCTCCTCTAGCGGGGGGGGCACGACCCAGTACTTC. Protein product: CASSSSSGGGTTQYF.

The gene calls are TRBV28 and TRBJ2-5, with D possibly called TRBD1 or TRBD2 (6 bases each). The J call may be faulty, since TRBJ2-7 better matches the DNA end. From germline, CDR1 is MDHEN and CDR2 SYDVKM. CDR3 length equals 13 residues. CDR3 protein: CASSSTGGSEQYF. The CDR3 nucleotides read TGTGCCAGCAGCTCCACCGGGGGCTCCGAGCAGTACTTC.

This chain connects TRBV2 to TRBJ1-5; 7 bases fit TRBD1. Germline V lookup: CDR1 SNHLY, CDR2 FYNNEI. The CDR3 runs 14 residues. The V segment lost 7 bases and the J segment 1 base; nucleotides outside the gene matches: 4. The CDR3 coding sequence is TGTGCCAGCATTGCGGACAGGAGCAATCAGCCCCAGCATTTT. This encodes CASIADRSNQPQHF.

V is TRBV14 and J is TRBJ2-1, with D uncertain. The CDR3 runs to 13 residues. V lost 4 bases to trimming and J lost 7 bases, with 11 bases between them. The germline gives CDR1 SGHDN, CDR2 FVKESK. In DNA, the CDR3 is TGTGCCAGCAGCCCCGGTGATCGGAATGAGCAGTTCTTC. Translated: CASSPGDRNEQFF.

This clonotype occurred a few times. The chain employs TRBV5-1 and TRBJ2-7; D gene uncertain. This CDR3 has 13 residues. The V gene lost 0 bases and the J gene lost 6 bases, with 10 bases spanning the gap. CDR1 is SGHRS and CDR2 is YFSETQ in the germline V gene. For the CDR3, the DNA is TGCGCCAGCAGCTTGGACGCGAGAACCGAGCAGTACTTC. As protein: CASSLDARTEQYF.

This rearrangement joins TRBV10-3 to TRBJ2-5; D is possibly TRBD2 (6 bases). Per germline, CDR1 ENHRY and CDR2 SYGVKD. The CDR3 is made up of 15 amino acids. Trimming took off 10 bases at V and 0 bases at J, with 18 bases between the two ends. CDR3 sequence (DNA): TGTGCCACCCTAAGTTCCCGGGGGTACCAAGAGACCCAGTACTTC. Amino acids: CATLSSRGYQETQYF.

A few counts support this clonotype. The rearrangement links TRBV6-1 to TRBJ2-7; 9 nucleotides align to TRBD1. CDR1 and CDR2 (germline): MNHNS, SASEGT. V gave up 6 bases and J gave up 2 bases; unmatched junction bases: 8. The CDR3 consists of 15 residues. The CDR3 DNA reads TGTGCCAGCAGAACCGGGACAGGGCCTACCTACGAGCAGTACTTC. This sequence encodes CASRTGTGPTYEQYF.

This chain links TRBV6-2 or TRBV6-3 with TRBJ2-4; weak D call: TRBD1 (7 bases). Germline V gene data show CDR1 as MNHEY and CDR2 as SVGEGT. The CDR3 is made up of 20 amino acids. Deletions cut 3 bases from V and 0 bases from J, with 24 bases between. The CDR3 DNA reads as TGTGCCAGCAGTTATAATGTTCTAATCAACAGGGGACTAGCCAAAAACATTCAGTACTTC. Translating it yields CASSYNVLINRGLAKNIQYF.

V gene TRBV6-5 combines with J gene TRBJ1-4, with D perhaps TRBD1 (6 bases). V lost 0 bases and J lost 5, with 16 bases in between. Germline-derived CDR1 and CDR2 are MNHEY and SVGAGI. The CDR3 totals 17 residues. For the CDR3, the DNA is TGTGCCAGCAGTTACTCGAGTTCGGGGGCATCCAATGAAAAACTGTTTTTT. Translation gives CASSYSSSGASNEKLFF.

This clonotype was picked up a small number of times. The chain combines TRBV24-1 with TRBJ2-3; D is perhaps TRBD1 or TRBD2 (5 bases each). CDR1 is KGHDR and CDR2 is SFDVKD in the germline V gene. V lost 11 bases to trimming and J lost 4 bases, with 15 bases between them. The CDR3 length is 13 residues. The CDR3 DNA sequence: TGTGCCATCGGCCAGGGACCAGCAGATACGCAGTATTTT. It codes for CAIGQGPADTQYF.

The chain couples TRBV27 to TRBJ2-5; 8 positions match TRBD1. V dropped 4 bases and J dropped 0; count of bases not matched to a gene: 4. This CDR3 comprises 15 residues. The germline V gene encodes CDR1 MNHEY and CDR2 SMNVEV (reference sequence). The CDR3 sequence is CASSWTGRDQETQYF. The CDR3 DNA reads TGTGCCAGCAGTTGGACAGGGCGCGACCAAGAGACCCAGTACTTC.

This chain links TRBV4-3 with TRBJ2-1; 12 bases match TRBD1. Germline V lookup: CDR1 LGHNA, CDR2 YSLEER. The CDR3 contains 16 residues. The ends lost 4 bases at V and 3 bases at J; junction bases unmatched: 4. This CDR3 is CASSPGQGARYNEQFF. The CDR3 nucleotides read TGCGCCAGCAGCCCGGGACAGGGGGCCCGCTACAATGAGCAGTTCTTC.

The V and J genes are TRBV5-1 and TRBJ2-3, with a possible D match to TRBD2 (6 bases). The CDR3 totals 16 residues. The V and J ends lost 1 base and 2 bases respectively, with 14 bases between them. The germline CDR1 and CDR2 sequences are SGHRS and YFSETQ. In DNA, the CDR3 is TGCGCCAGCAGCTTGAGAAGGCGGGGAGTCACAGATACGCAGTATTTT. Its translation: CASSLRRRGVTDTQYF.

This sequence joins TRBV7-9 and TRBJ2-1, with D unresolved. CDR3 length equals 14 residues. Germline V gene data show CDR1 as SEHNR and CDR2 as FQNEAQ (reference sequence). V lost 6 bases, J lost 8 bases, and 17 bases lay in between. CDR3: CASRSPAADDEQFF. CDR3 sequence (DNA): TGTGCCAGCAGATCCCCGGCCGCCGACGATGAGCAGTTCTTC.

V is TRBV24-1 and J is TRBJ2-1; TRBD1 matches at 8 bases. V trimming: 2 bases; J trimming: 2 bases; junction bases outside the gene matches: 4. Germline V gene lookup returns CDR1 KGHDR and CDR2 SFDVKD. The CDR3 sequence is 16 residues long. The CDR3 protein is CATSDSGTGPYNEQFF. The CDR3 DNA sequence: TGTGCCACCAGTGATTCCGGGACAGGACCCTACAATGAGCAGTTCTTC.

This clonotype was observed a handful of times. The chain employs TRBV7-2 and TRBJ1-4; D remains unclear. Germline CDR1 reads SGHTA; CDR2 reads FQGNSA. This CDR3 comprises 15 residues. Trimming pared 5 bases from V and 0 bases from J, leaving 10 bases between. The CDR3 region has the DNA TGTGCCAGCAGCCATGACGGTTCAACTAATGAAAAACTGTTTTTT. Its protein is CASSHDGSTNEKLFF.

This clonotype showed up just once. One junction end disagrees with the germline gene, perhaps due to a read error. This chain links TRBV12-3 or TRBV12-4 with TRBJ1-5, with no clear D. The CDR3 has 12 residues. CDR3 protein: CTSRKSDQPQHF. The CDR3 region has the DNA TGTACCAGCAGGAAAAGTGATCAGCCCCAGCATTTT.

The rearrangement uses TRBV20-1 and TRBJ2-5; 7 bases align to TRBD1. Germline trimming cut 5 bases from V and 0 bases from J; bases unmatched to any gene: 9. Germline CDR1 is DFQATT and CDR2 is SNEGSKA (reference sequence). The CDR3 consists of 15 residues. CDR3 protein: CSAWGQPMYQETQYF. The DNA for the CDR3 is TGCAGTGCTTGGGGACAGCCAATGTACCAAGAGACCCAGTACTTC.

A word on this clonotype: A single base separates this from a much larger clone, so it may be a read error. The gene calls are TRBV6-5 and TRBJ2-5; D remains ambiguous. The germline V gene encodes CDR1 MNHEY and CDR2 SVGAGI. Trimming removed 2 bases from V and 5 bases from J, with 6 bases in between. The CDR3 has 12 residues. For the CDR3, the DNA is TGTGCCAGCAGTTACATGGGGGAGACCCAGTACTTC. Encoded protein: CASSYMGETQYF.

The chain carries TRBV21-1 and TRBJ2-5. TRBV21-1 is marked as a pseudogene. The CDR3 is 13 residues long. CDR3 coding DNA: TGTGCCAGCATCAGCGCAGGAAAAGAGACCCAGTACTTC. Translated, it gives CASISAGKETQYF.

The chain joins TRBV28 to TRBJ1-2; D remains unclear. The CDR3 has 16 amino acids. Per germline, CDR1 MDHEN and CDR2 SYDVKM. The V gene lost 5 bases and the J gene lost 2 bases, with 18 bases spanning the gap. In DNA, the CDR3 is TGTGCCAGCAGTACTACCTCCGGGTTTCTGAACTATGGCTACACCTTC. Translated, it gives CASSTTSGFLNYGYTF.

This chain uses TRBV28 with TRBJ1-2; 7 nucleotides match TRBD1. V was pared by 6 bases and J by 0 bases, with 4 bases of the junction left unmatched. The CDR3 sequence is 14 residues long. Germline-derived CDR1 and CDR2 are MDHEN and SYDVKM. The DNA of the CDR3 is TGTGCCAGCAGCTCACAGGGGCCTAACTATGGCTACACCTTC. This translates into CASSSQGPNYGYTF.

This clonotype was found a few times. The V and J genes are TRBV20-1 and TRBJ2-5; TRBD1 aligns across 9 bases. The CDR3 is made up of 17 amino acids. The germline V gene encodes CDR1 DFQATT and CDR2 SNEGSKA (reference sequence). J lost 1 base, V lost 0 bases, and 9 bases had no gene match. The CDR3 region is CSARDLWTGVAQETQYF. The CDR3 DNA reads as TGCAGTGCTAGAGATCTTTGGACAGGGGTGGCCCAAGAGACCCAGTACTTC.

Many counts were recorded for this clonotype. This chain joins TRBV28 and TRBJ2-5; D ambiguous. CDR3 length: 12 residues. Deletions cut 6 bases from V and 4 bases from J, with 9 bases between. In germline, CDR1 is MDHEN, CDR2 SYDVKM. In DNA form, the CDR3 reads TGTGCCAGCAGGACCGCTGGAGAGACCCAGTACTTC. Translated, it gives CASRTAGETQYF.

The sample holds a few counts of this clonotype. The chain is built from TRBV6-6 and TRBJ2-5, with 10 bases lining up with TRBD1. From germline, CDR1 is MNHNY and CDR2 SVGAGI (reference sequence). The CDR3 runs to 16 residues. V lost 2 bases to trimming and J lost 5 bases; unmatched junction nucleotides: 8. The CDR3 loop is CASSYRTGGKWETQYF. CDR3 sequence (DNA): TGTGCCAGCAGTTACCGGACAGGGGGTAAATGGGAGACCCAGTACTTC.

The chain's CDR3 is CASSLLAGAWDEQFF. DNA for the CDR3: TGTGCCAGCAGCTTACTAGCGGGGGCTTGGGATGAGCAGTTCTTC. V usage is TRBV7-9 and J usage is TRBJ2-1; 10 bases match TRBD2. V dropped 2 bases and J dropped 8; count of bases not matched to a gene: 6. Germline assignment: CDR1 SEHNR and CDR2 FQNEAQ (reference sequence). The CDR3 covers 15 residues.

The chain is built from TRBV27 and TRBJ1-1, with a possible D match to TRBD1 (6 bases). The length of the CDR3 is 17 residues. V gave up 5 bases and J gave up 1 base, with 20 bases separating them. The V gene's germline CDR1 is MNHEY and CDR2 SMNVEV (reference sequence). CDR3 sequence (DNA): TGTGCCAGCAGTGGCTCCAGGGGCCCCCGGCAGAACACTGAAGCTTTCTTT. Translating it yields CASSGSRGPRQNTEAFF.